This is a list of T cell receptor beta chains from one sample in a study of blood T cells in healthy people across ages. One entry per CDR3 protein, called by TCRdb with MiXCR from the 5' RACE reads. The sample records 1,500,000 or so distinct CDR3 sequences, approximately 59% being singletons. Specimen: blood. The receptors shown here come from a man younger than 35 in good health. CDR3s include the opening cysteine and the closing phenylalanine or tryptophan. D genes are given only for firm matches. Rows give clone size only sometimes, using once, few, many, or a class for an expanded clone.

>.|TRBJ1-2|TRBV27|.
CASSPQGSGLLTKHYGYTF
TGTGCCAGCAGTCCCCAAGGGTCGGGGCTGCTTACTAAACACTATGGCTACACCTTC
>.|TRBJ2-3|TRBV29-1|TRBD1
CSVEAGGWTDTQYF
TGCAGCGTTGAAGCAGGGGGTTGGACAGATACGCAGTATTTT
>.|TRBJ2-1|TRBV11-2|TRBD2
CASSLDRSGRVEQFF
TGTGCCAGCAGCTTAGATAGAAGCGGGAGAGTTGAGCAGTTCTTC
>few|TRBJ2-3|TRBV6-6|.
CASSYSIDTQYF
TGTGCCAGCAGTTACTCGATAGATACGCAGTATTTT
>few|TRBJ2-7|TRBV6-6|.
CASRNSILYEQYF
TGTGCCAGCAGGAACAGCATCCTCTACGAGCAGTACTTC
>.|TRBJ2-3|TRBV21-1|.
CASSKEEGSGNSTDTQYF
TGTGCCAGCAGCAAAGAGGAGGGTAGCGGCAATAGCACAGATACGCAGTATTTT
>.|TRBJ2-3|TRBV12-3/TRBV12-4|.
CASSLAEKVTDTQYF
TGTGCCAGCAGTTTGGCAGAGAAGGTCACAGATACGCAGTATTTT
>.|TRBJ1-5|TRBV4-2|.
CASSQDYAGSGQPQHF
TGTGCCAGCAGCCAAGATTACGCGGGGAGTGGGCAGCCCCAGCATTTT
>.|TRBJ1-2|TRBV20-1|.
CSAREVYKPYGYTF
TGCAGTGCTAGAGAAGTTTACAAGCCCTATGGCTACACCTTC
>few|TRBJ2-7|TRBV11-2|TRBD1
CASSFWTGVSHEQYF
TGTGCCAGCAGCTTCTGGACAGGAGTTTCCCACGAGCAGTACTTC
>.|TRBJ2-7|TRBV28|.
CASTSGVYEQYF
TGTGCCAGCACCTCCGGGGTATACGAGCAGTACTTC
>once|TRBJ1-4|TRBV10-3|.
CATRGSDNEKLFF
TGTGCCACCAGGGGATCAGATAATGAAAAACTGTTTTTT
>.|TRBJ1-2|TRBV29-1|.
CSVERVRDGYTF
TGCAGCGTTGAAAGAGTTAGGGACGGCTACACCTTC
>.|TRBJ2-2|TRBV28|TRBD1
CASSLSGQVHPGELFF
TGTGCCAGCAGTTTATCGGGACAGGTACATCCCGGGGAGCTGTTTTTT
>.|TRBJ2-7|TRBV5-1|.
CASRGGTFSYEQYF
TGCGCCAGTAGGGGCGGGACATTCTCCTACGAGCAGTACTTC
>.|TRBJ1-5|TRBV3-1|.
CASSYGEGGSQPQHF
TGTGCTAGCAGCTACGGCGAGGGGGGCTCTCAGCCCCAGCATTTT
>few|TRBJ2-2|TRBV7-2|.
CASSIGTANTGELFF
TGTGCCAGCAGTATCGGGACGGCGAACACCGGGGAGCTGTTTTTT
>few|TRBJ1-2|TRBV25-1|TRBD1
CASSFTGGDYGYTF
TGTGCCAGCAGCTTTACAGGGGGGGACTATGGCTACACCTTC
>few|TRBJ2-7|TRBV7-2|TRBD2
CASSTLAGEIYEQYF
TGTGCCAGCAGCACGTTAGCGGGAGAAATCTACGAGCAGTACTTC
>.|TRBJ2-7|TRBV20-1|TRBD2
CSGGLAGNEQYF
TGCAGCGGGGGTCTAGCGGGGAACGAGCAGTACTTC
>few|TRBJ2-5|TRBV12-3/TRBV12-4|TRBD1
CASSEQGTQETQYF
TGTGCCAGCAGCGAACAGGGGACCCAAGAGACCCAGTACTTC
>.|TRBJ1-2|TRBV12-3/TRBV12-4|TRBD1
CASSTDRVNGYTF
TGTGCCAGCAGTACGGACAGGGTAAATGGCTACACCTTC
>once|TRBJ2-6|TRBV27|.
CASSRRGMLSGANVLTF
TGTGCCAGCAGCCGCAGGGGAATGCTATCTGGGGCCAACGTCCTGACTTTC
>.|TRBJ2-5|TRBV4-1|.
CASSQAEVGVQYF
TGCGCCAGCAGCCAAGCGGAGGTAGGGGTCCAGTACTTC
>.|TRBJ2-7|TRBV27|.
CASSLRWGPSEQYF
TGTGCCAGCAGTTTACGATGGGGACCATCCGAGCAGTACTTC
>.|TRBJ2-7|TRBV20-1|.
CSALRLQLEQYF
TGCAGTGCTCTTAGACTGCAACTCGAGCAGTACTTC
>.|TRBJ1-2|TRBV6-1|.
CASSEAVYGYTF
TGTGCCAGCAGTGAGGCAGTCTATGGCTACACCTTC
>.|TRBJ2-7|TRBV7-2|.
CASSLGTGSVYEQYF
TGTGCCAGCAGCTTAGGAACAGGGTCAGTCTACGAGCAGTACTTC
>.|TRBJ2-3|TRBV27|.
CASSSPRSSDTQYF
TGTGCCAGCAGTTCCCCCAGGTCCTCGGATACGCAGTATTTT
>.|TRBJ2-3|TRBV12-3/TRBV12-4|.
CASSYWSDTQYF
TGTGCCAGCAGTTACTGGTCAGATACGCAGTATTTT
>.|TRBJ2-7|TRBV11-2|.
CASSLYVSGLEQYF
TGTGCCAGCAGCTTATACGTCTCAGGCCTCGAGCAGTACTTC
>.|TRBJ2-1|TRBV4-1|.
CASSQDFARDEQFF
TGCGCCAGCAGCCAAGACTTCGCCCGGGATGAGCAGTTCTTC
>.|TRBJ2-1|TRBV14|TRBD1
CASRPQTGQEYNEQFF
TGTGCCAGCAGGCCGCAAACAGGACAGGAGTACAATGAGCAGTTCTTC
>once|TRBJ1-2|TRBV28|TRBD1
CASSPTGELYGYTF
TGTGCCAGCAGTCCAACAGGGGAACTCTATGGCTACACCTTC
>.|TRBJ1-5|TRBV6-1|.
CASSEGGRSPQHF
TGTGCCAGCAGTGAAGGGGGTCGCTCGCCCCAGCATTTT
>.|TRBJ2-1|TRBV3-1|TRBD1
CASSQVTGAKIEQFF
TGTGCCAGCAGCCAAGTTACAGGGGCTAAGATCGAGCAGTTCTTC
>.|TRBJ1-1|TRBV20-1|.
CSARAPGRVDTEAFF
TGCAGTGCTAGAGCCCCGGGACGGGTGGACACTGAAGCTTTCTTT
>.|TRBJ2-5|TRBV4-2|TRBD2
CASSHFPAGEQETQYF
TGTGCCAGCAGCCATTTTCCAGCGGGGGAGCAAGAGACCCAGTACTTC
>.|TRBJ2-3|TRBV29-1|.
CSVGTSLTDTQYF
TGCAGCGTTGGTACATCGCTCACAGATACGCAGTATTTT
>.|TRBJ2-2|TRBV12-3/TRBV12-4|.
CASSWAGRNTGELFF
TGTGCCAGCAGTTGGGCGGGACGGAACACCGGGGAGCTGTTTTTT
>few|TRBJ2-1|TRBV4-1|.
CASSQFSGGGTEQFF
TGCGCCAGCAGCCAATTCTCGGGAGGCGGGACAGAGCAGTTCTTC
>.|TRBJ2-1|TRBV25-1|.
CASSEYDSGPTYRQFF
TGTGCCAGCAGTGAATATGACAGTGGGCCCACCTATAGACAGTTCTTC
>.|TRBJ2-3|TRBV2|.
CANKWDLRDGTDTQYF
TGTGCCAACAAATGGGACTTACGGGACGGCACAGATACGCAGTATTTT
>.|TRBJ2-7|TRBV12-3/TRBV12-4|.
CASREGTAFYEQYF
TGTGCCAGCAGGGAGGGGACAGCCTTCTACGAGCAGTACTTC
>.|TRBJ2-4|TRBV7-9|TRBD1
CASSFAKGTGVSSFWEQYF
TGTGCCAGCAGCTTCGCCAAAGGGACAGGGGTTTCTTCCTTCTGGGAGCAGTACTTC
>.|TRBJ1-5|TRBV29-1|.
CSVWIDDNQPQHF
TGCAGCGTTTGGATCGATGACAATCAGCCCCAGCATTTT
>.|TRBJ2-7|TRBV7-8|TRBD1
CASSCQGDYEQYF
TGTGCCAGCAGCTGTCAGGGGGACTACGAGCAGTACTTC
>.|TRBJ2-2|TRBV12-3/TRBV12-4|.
CASSSIGNTGELFF
TGTGCCAGCAGTTCAATAGGGAACACCGGGGAGCTGTTTTTT
>few|TRBJ2-7|TRBV7-2|.
CASSLGPEPGYEQYF
TGTGCCAGCAGCTTAGGGCCGGAACCCGGCTACGAGCAGTACTTC
>.|TRBJ2-1|TRBV12-3/TRBV12-4|TRBD2
CASSSSGRPNEQFF
TGTGCCAGCAGTTCTAGCGGGAGACCTAACGAGCAGTTCTTC
>few|TRBJ2-1|TRBV7-9|.
CASSLGVSTEQFF
TGTGCCAGCAGCTTAGGTGTGTCGACGGAGCAGTTCTTC
>.|TRBJ1-4|TRBV7-2|.
CASRQGPTNEKLFF
TGTGCCAGCCGGCAGGGACCAACTAATGAAAAACTGTTTTTT